A single sample is the source of the 15 T cell receptor beta chains below, sequenced in a study of T cells in narcolepsy. Sequencing used immunoSEQ multiplex PCR; TCRdb keeps in-frame clones, though not all of them. The table includes tens of thousands of clones, 75% to 90% detected once. What was sequenced was CD45RA- memory CD4+ T cells from PBMCs. These receptors were obtained from a human donor with narcolepsy.

In its sample, this clone was seen once. V usage is TRBV6-6 and J usage is TRBJ2-7; a possible D gene is TRBD2 (5 bases). CDR1 is MNHNY and CDR2 is SVGAGI in the germline V gene (reference sequence). The CDR3 is made up of 13 amino acids. V was cut by 4 bases and J by 8 bases, with 15 bases left in between. CDR3 DNA: TGTGCCAGCAGTTCCAGCGGTCTCATACAGCAGTACTTC. Amino acid sequence: CASSSSGLIQQYF.

This clone came up a few times. CDR3 nucleotide sequence: TGTGCCAGCAGCTTAGCCCGGGGGGGGTCAGATACGCAGTATTTT. Encoded protein: CASSLARGGSDTQYF. The gene calls are TRBV7-2 and TRBJ2-3; TRBD2 matches 8 bases. Per germline, CDR1 SGHTA and CDR2 FQGNSA. This CDR3 comprises 15 residues. V shed 0 bases and J 4 bases; nucleotides not matched to a gene: 3. The full variable domain, its missing parts supplied by reference TRBV7-2 and TRBJ2-3, is GAGVSQSPSNKVTEKGKDVELRCDPISGHTALYWYRQSLGQGLEFLIYFQGNSAPDKSGLPSDRFSAERTGGSVSTLTIQRTQQEDSAVYLCASSLARGGSDTQYFGPGTRLTVL.

This clone came up a few times. The V gene is TRBV10-3, the J gene TRBJ1-3; possible D gene TRBD1, 5 bases. The ends were cut back, 3 bases at V and 2 bases at J, with 8 bases in the middle. Germline CDR1 ENHRY, CDR2 SYGVKD. The CDR3 covers 14 residues. CDR3 coding DNA: TGTGCCATCAGTGAAAGAGGGGCTGGAAACACCATATATTTT. The encoded protein is CAISERGAGNTIYF.

The J gene is TRBJ2-5, the V gene TRBV28; D tentatively fits TRBD1 or TRBD2 (6 bases each). The CDR3 extends over 14 amino acids. Trimming pared 3 bases from V and 0 bases from J, leaving 8 bases between. Germline CDR1 reads MDHEN; CDR2 reads SYDVKM. CDR3 sequence reads: CASSFGGDQETQYF. For the CDR3, the DNA is TGTGCCAGCAGTTTCGGGGGCGACCAAGAGACCCAGTACTTC.

The table lists this clone with a count of one. The V and J genes are TRBV19 and TRBJ1-2; TRBD1 aligns across 9 bases. V was clipped by 10 bases and J by 1 base; unmatched bases: 7. Per the germline V gene, CDR1 is LNHDA and CDR2 is SQIVND (reference sequence). The CDR3 covers 14 residues. CDR3 coding DNA: TGTGCCATTTCACCGGGACAGGGTAACTATGGCTACACCTTC. Its translation: CAISPGQGNYGYTF.

The gene calls are TRBV6-4 and TRBJ2-7; possibly TRBD2 for D (5 bases). This CDR3 has 11 residues. Germline lookup yields CDR1 MRHNA and CDR2 SNTAGT. The CDR3 spells CSGLLLVEQYF. The CDR3 nucleotides read TGTAGCGGACTGCTCCTAGTCGAGCAGTACTTC.

The chain links TRBV11-3 to TRBJ2-7; D could derive from TRBD1 or TRBD2 (5 bases each). Trimming took off 5 bases at V and 3 bases at J, with 11 bases between the two ends. Germline V gene lookup returns CDR1 SGHNT and CDR2 YENEEA. There are 13 residues in the CDR3. The CDR3 is CASSLGPSYEQYF. The CDR3 region has the DNA TGTGCCAGCAGCCTGGGACCGAGCTACGAGCAGTACTTC.

The gene calls are TRBV12-1 and TRBJ2-4; no DNA check was done on the table's D call, TRBD2. TRBV12-1 constitutes a pseudogene. This CDR3 comprises 20 residues. The CDR3 nucleotides read TGTGCCAGCAGCTTTGCGCCAGGGCGGGGGCGAACACTAGCCAAAAACATTCAGTACTTC. It is translated as CASSFAPGRGRTLAKNIQYF.

This chain joins TRBV7-2 and TRBJ1-2; 8 bases match TRBD1. CDR1 is SGHTA, CDR2 FQGNSA, per germline. The CDR3 is 14 residues long. The ends lost 5 bases at V and 4 bases at J; junction bases unmatched: 6. The CDR3 nucleotides read TGTGCCAGCAGCGTTCAGGGGGCCATCTATGGCTACACCTTC. Protein sequence: CASSVQGAIYGYTF.

The chain combines TRBV30 with TRBJ1-5; D call uncertain. The germline gives CDR1 GTSNPN, CDR2 SVGIG (reference sequence). The CDR3 has 13 amino acids. The V end lost 3 bases, the J end lost 7 bases, and 13 bases lay between the germline ends. CDR3 in DNA: TGTGCCTGGAGCTCGGCGCGATCCCAGCCCCAGCATTTT. Its protein product is CAWSSARSQPQHF.

The genes are TRBV4-1 and TRBJ1-1; no clear D gene. V lost 2 bases, J lost 13 bases, and 26 bases lay in between. The germline CDR1 and CDR2 sequences are MGHRA and YSYEKL. This CDR3 has 16 residues. The chain's CDR3 is CASSQPLGREWAEYFF. CDR3 DNA sequence: TGCGCCAGCAGCCAACCCCTCGGCCGGGAATGGGCGGAATATTTCTTT.

The chain has TRBV5-1 and TRBJ1-3; no clear D gene. The V end lost 5 bases, the J end lost 0 bases, and 12 bases lay between the germline ends. The CDR3 sequence is 15 residues long. From germline, CDR1 is SGHRS and CDR2 YFSETQ. The CDR3 sequence: CASRWSTDSGNTIYF. The DNA for the CDR3 is TGCGCCAGCAGATGGTCGACCGACTCTGGAAACACCATATATTTT.

The chain links TRBV5-1 to TRBJ1-5; 7 bases match TRBD1. The CDR3 has 14 amino acids. Germline V CDR1 and CDR2: SGHRS, YFSETQ. V shed 4 bases, J shed 4 bases, and the junction held 5 bases outside the gene matches. CDR3 sequence reads: CASSTGTVNQPQHF. In DNA, the CDR3 is TGCGCCAGCAGCACTGGGACAGTAAATCAGCCCCAGCATTTT.

Only a few counts were recorded for this clone. The chain links TRBV4-1 to TRBJ1-2; TRBD1 aligns across 7 bases. The germline V gene encodes CDR1 MGHRA and CDR2 YSYEKL. J was trimmed by 4 bases and V by 0 bases; bases with no gene match: 8. There are 16 residues in the CDR3. The CDR3 DNA follows: TGCGCCAGCAGCCAAGATCGGGACAGCCTAGGCTATGGCTACACCTTC. Its translation: CASSQDRDSLGYGYTF.

The chain recombines TRBV2 with TRBJ1-5; the D is unclear. Trimming shortened V by 0 bases and J by 7 bases, and 13 bases separated the two germline ends. CDR1 is SNHLY and CDR2 is FYNNEI in the germline V gene. CDR3 size: 15 residues. DNA of the CDR3: TGTGCCAGCAGTGAAGCGAGGTCAGGTATCCAGCCCCAGCATTTT. Translating gives CASSEARSGIQPQHF.